The clone carrying this T cell receptor beta chain showed up just a few times. This sample stems from a study of shared clonotypes between healthy human individuals. Sequencing used immunoSEQ multiplex PCR; TCRdb keeps in-frame clones, though not all of them. The sample includes about 490,000 clones, roughly 80% of them seen just once. All the donors were Caucasian adults who lived in Nashville, Tennessee. This TCR came from a woman in her thirties or forties in good health. Some clones in this sample may be carry-over from other donors' samples. The sequenced sample was PBMCs.

The CDR3 sequence: CASSGQRETEQYF. The CDR3 bases are TGTGCCAGCAGCGGCCAGCGGGAGACCGAGCAGTACTTC. The chain is built from TRBV11-2 and TRBJ2-7, with 8 nucleotides matching TRBD2. The CDR3 spans 13 residues. The V and J ends lost 5 bases and 6 bases, in that order; junction bases with no gene match: 6. The germline V gene has CDR1 SGHAT and CDR2 FQNNGV.